This TCR beta chain was observed in a study of T cells in Graves' hyperthyroidism and ophthalmopathy. Study-wide results and caveats: Classification by a 13 V-J model distinguished ophthalmopathy from stable hyperthyroidism.

TCR beta CDR3 regions were amplified from RNA. When the TCR CDR3 underwent first-round RT-PCR, the HTBI primer set was used. TCRdb re-called the multiplex PCR reads through MiXCR, storing one row per CDR3 protein. The sample lists around 340,000 distinct CDR3 sequences, about 20% occurring once. This clonotype occurred a few times. What it recognizes is unknown. Orbital computed tomography, thyroid ultrasound, serum thyroxine and TRAb, and clinical symptoms together informed the diagnoses. Fresh peripheral blood, about 10 ml of it, supplied the PBMCs. CDR1 is SGHDT and CDR2 is YYEEEE in the germline V gene. After removal of 0 bases from V and 3 bases from J, the junction contained 6 bases not matched to a gene. This CDR3 is 16 amino acids long.

The source of this sequence is a woman in her forties or fifties with Graves' hyperthyroidism. The sequencing sample was made of blood. The chain couples TRBV5-6 to TRBJ2-3; 8 nucleotides match TRBD1. The CDR3 here is CASSLVWTGRTDTQYF. In nucleotides, the CDR3 is TGTGCCAGCAGCTTGGTCTGGACAGGGAGGACAGATACGCAGTATTTT.